This T cell receptor beta chain was captured in a study of T cells after posttransplantation cyclophosphamide. To note about this clone: Antigen specificity is unknown.

Trimming cost V 3 bases and J 1 base, with 12 bases left between them. Germline CDR1 MGHRA, CDR2 YSYEKL. This CDR3 contains 15 residues. Busulfan-fludarabine conditioning, marrow transplant, and cyclophosphamide on days +3 and +4 were administered. Study results and limitations: After PTCy, TRB diversity resembled that of CNI/methotrexate controls. Blood and skin or GI T cell repertoires showed limited TRB overlap. Later blood repertoires were often dominated by clones from the donor CD8+ memory compartment.

Generated by immunoSEQ multiplex PCR, the TCRdb table keeps only in-frame clones and is missing some. The sample includes a few thousand clones, 83% of them seen just once. V and J are TRBV4-1 and TRBJ1-1, with TRBD1 as a possible D gene (5 bases). The TCR sequence derives from a male patient between 25 and 40 years old who received an allogeneic stem cell transplant from a related donor, was CMV-positive, and had no GVHD. T cells may partly derive from the graft donor. The specimen comprised CD4+ T cells sorted from blood, sampled around 250 days after a stem cell transplant with posttransplant cyclophosphamide. The CDR3 DNA is TGCGCCAGCAGCCATCGAGGAGACAGGAACACTGAAGCTTTCTTT. Its protein product is CASSHRGDRNTEAFF.